The 10 T cell receptor beta chains presented below share a single source sample, sequenced in a study of regulatory T cells in long-lasting Graves disease. CDR3 regions were amplified by Arm-PCR using iRepertoire HTBI primers to build TCR beta libraries. MiXCR, applied by TCRdb to the multiplex PCR reads, yields one record per CDR3 protein. The table lists 560,000 or so distinct CDR3 sequences, around 16% of them singletons. Noted time point: newly diagnosed GD, antithyroid drugs for less than 3 months. The authors made the TCR library using RNA they extracted from PBMCs. The same sample was also studied in work on T cells in Graves' hyperthyroidism and ophthalmopathy.

This specimen consisted of peripheral blood mononuclear cells (PBMCs), obtained at new diagnosis, from a patient treated with antithyroid drugs. These receptors all come from a man aged 18-30 years with Graves disease.

The table lists this clonotype with a few counts. The chain recombines TRBV12-5 with TRBJ1-1; D is possibly TRBD1 (5 bases). In germline, CDR1 is LGHNT, CDR2 FRNRAP. The ends were cut back, 1 base at V and 1 base at J, with 10 bases in the middle. The CDR3 totals 15 residues. The CDR3 sequence: CASGLDWTQNTEAFF. The CDR3 DNA is TGTGCTAGTGGTTTGGATTGGACACAGAACACTGAAGCTTTCTTT.

This clonotype was observed a handful of times. CDR3 coding DNA: TGTGCCAGCAGCCTAGGTCGGACCTCTGGAGATCAGCCCCAGCATTTT. Translating it yields CASSLGRTSGDQPQHF. This rearrangement joins TRBV5-5 to TRBJ1-5; D call uncertain. V lost 4 bases and J 5 bases, leaving 19 bases between the germline ends. The CDR3 has 16 amino acids. Germline CDR1 and CDR2: SGHKS and YYEKEE (reference sequence).

This clonotype has ten or more counts. The rearrangement links TRBV29-1 to TRBJ2-4; TRBD1 aligns across 7 bases. V shed 7 bases and J 11 bases; nucleotides not matched to a gene: 11. This CDR3 has 12 residues. Germline V gene lookup returns CDR1 SQVTM and CDR2 ANQGSEA. CDR3 nucleotides: TGCAGCGCCGCGGTTGCCCAGGGGGTTCAGTACTTC. This translates into CSAAVAQGVQYF.

The chain joins TRBV5-1 to TRBJ1-3; D call uncertain. This CDR3 has 13 residues. Between the trimmed V and J ends, which lost 1 base and 4 bases, there was a span of 6 bases. The V gene's germline CDR1 is SGHRS and CDR2 YFSETQ. CDR3 nucleotides: TGCGCCAGCAGCTTGACCCAGGGAAACACCATATATTTT. It is translated as CASSLTQGNTIYF.

The chain employs TRBV7-3 and TRBJ1-3; D is ambiguous. The V end lost 2 bases, the J end lost 0 bases, and 8 bases lay between the germline ends. The CDR3 sequence is 15 residues long. Germline V lookup: CDR1 SGHTA, CDR2 FQGTGA. CDR3: CASSLDTYSGNTIYF. CDR3 DNA: TGTGCCAGCAGCTTAGACACTTACTCTGGAAACACCATATATTTT. Full variable domain (missing parts from reference TRBV7-3 and TRBJ1-3): GAGVSQTPSNKVTEKGKYVELRCDPISGHTALYWYRQSLGQGPEFLIYFQGTGAADDSGLPNDRFFAVRPEGSVSTLKIQRTERGDSAVYLCASSLDTYSGNTIYFGEGSWLTVV.

This clonotype has only a few counts. The chain recombines TRBV18 with TRBJ2-1; 7 bases are shared with TRBD1. Trimming cost V 10 bases and J 2 bases; bases outside gene matches: 5. CDR1 and CDR2 (germline): KGHSH, LQKENI. The CDR3 has 13 amino acids. CDR3 nucleotide sequence: TGTGCCACCGCCGGGACAGCCTACAATGAGCAGTTCTTC. It encodes CATAGTAYNEQFF.

This clonotype was observed at least ten times. The rearrangement uses TRBV20-1 and TRBJ1-5, with 7 bases identical to TRBD1. There are 14 residues in the CDR3. Germline CDR1 reads DFQATT; CDR2 reads SNEGSKA (reference sequence). The J segment lost 4 bases and the V segment lost 2 bases, leaving 5 bases of the junction unmatched. Here the CDR3 reads CSARRGTENQPQHF. In nucleotides, the CDR3 is TGCAGTGCTAGAAGGGGGACAGAGAATCAGCCCCAGCATTTT.

As concerns this clonotype: Given a much more abundant clone one base away, this may be a read error. In DNA form, the CDR3 reads TGTGCCCGCACTCCCCCGGGGGGTGGGGGGGCCAACGTCCTGACTTTC. Its translation is CARTPPGGGGANVLTF. V and J are TRBV12-3 or TRBV12-4 and TRBJ2-6; TRBD2 matches 7 bases. V lost 11 bases and J lost 4; bases outside the gene matches: 14. The CDR3 sequence is 16 residues long.

The genes are TRBV5-1 and TRBJ1-6; a weak D match, TRBD1 (5 bases). The CDR3 spans 18 residues. The germline gives CDR1 SGHRS, CDR2 YFSETQ. V lost 0 bases to trimming and J lost 6 bases, with 19 bases between them. The CDR3 sequence: CASSLASWQGGGNSPLHF. The CDR3 DNA follows: TGCGCCAGCAGCTTGGCCTCGTGGCAGGGTGGAGGTAATTCACCCCTCCACTTT.

A note on this clonotype: A much larger clonotype is one base distant, so this may be a read error. The chain links TRBV6-1 to TRBJ1-5; D ambiguous. Germline lookup yields CDR1 MNHNS and CDR2 SASEGT. V lost 7 bases and J 2 bases, leaving 9 bases between the germline ends. This CDR3 contains 13 residues. The DNA of the CDR3 is TGTGCCAGCAAGGGCAGCCGCAATCAGCCCCAGCATTTT. It yields the protein CASKGSRNQPQHF.